The rows below give T cell receptor beta chains drawn from one sample of a study of T cells in Graves' hyperthyroidism and ophthalmopathy. TCRdb analysed the multiplex PCR reads with MiXCR anew, one entry per CDR3 protein. The sample holds hundreds of thousands of distinct CDR3 sequences, about a third seen once. Specimen: blood. Receptors originate from a woman aged 40 to 50 with Graves' hyperthyroidism. Each CDR3 is given with its conserved first and last residue. Clone size is not always given. Where it is, it says once, few, many or a class for expanded clones.

abundance,v_gene,CDR3aa
few,TRBV6-1,CATEGVFRAEAFF
few,TRBV20-1,CSASFGFDTEAFF
many,TRBV7-9,CASRQTVDTEAFF
few,TRBV5-1,CASSSSAVSNEKLFF
few,TRBV3-1,CASSQYRAQETQYF
many,TRBV7-9,CASSFPVGYEQYF
many,TRBV25-1,CASSRQGDNSPLHF
.,TRBV4-1,CASSQEERTNEKLFF
.,TRBV29-1,CSVDSHFTDTQYF
.,TRBV13,CASSQAGQVSSYGYTF
many,TRBV7-8,CASSLRGMGSYEQYF
.,TRBV19,CASSTQGHNQPQHF
many,TRBV10-3,CAISGQTNTGELFF
many,TRBV7-2,CASSALPTGGRSQPQHF
many,TRBV10-3,CAISPGAGVAFF
few,TRBV19,CASSIPGGRLLNTEAFF
many,TRBV20-1,CSAESVKGTSNQPQHF
.,TRBV9,CASSLTGGSADTQYF
few,TRBV5-1,CASSLAKGSITGELFF
.,TRBV19,CASTLPGAQPQHF
few,TRBV10-3,CASLVRGGINQPQHF
.,TRBV7-2,CASSSDTYYGYTF
few,TRBV4-3,CASSQDLRGGLGQETQYF
.,TRBV18,CASSLTGLETQYF
.,TRBV5-5,CASSLLPSTGAEAFF
few,TRBV15,CATSSQGSSTDTQYF
few,TRBV19,CASSSQGTSAYGYTF
.,TRBV7-9,CASSQLRGWSYEQYF
.,TRBV11-2,CASSGNRANVLTFGAGTGELFF
.,TRBV6-5,CASSSGRVSGNTIYF
many,TRBV6-5,CASSNPPGARGYTF
many,TRBV7-6,CASSLADLAGDTEAFF
.,TRBV9,CASSKTGGEDGYTF
.,TRBV19,CASALSSGGNEQFF
.,TRBV5-8,CASSRGQFNEQFF
many,TRBV10-3,CASATGNDQETQYF
.,TRBV10-2,CASSRGTGGANTEAFF
.,TRBV28,CASSFGWQNEQYF
many,TRBV2,CASGNRVRTEAFF
.,TRBV6-1,CASSSGTGGMGGYTF
few,TRBV11-2,CASSPSGQGREQYF
many,TRBV25-1,CASSEGDRYGYTF